The following is a TCR beta chain sequence with its context. Data came from immunoSEQ multiplex PCR; TCRdb stores just in-frame clones and leaves some out. The profile covers around 330,000 clones, with 75% to 90% appearing a single time and around a tenth taken by the ten largest. This sample stems from a study of blood T cell repertoires in COVID-19. Looking at the study overall: PBMCs, B-cell-depleted T cells, or T cells were the source of the cDNA or gDNA that made up the material.

Unmatched junction bases numbered 5, after V lost 4 bases and J lost 0 bases. The CDR3 extends over 15 amino acids. The germline gives CDR1 MGHDK, CDR2 SYGVNS. The sequenced sample was PBMCs or T cells enriched from blood (not recorded which). The receptor was derived from a woman in her forties who had recovered from COVID-19. The chain employs TRBV25-1 and TRBJ2-5, with 7 bases identical to TRBD1. Here the CDR3 reads CASSVRQGYQETQYF. The CDR3 nucleotides are TGTGCCAGCAGTGTCCGACAGGGCTACCAAGAGACCCAGTACTTC.